This TCR beta chain was obtained from a study of beta chain features in type 1 diabetes. This CDR3 is built from 12 residues. V lost 3 bases, J lost 4 bases, and 7 bases lay in between. The germline V gene has CDR1 MNHNS and CDR2 SASEGT. Donors underwent one heparinised blood draw, 100 to 150 mL on average. CD45RO/CCR7/CD25/CD127/CD95/CD27 sorting isolated CD4+ naive, central memory, regulatory and stem cell-like memory cells. Of the isolated RNA, all was reverse transcribed, and so the sequenced material was expressed TCRB transcripts. TCRdb keeps only in-frame clones here, not all; method: immunoSEQ multiplex PCR. The sample consists of hundreds of thousands of clones, 14% of them appearing once.

The specimen was central memory CD4+ T cells from blood. The sequence came from a man aged 30 to 39 in good health. J is TRBJ2-7 and V is TRBV6-1; D perhaps matches TRBD2 (5 bases). DNA for the CDR3: TGTGCCAGCAGTGAGTCGGGGTACGAGCAGTACGTC. This translates into CASSESGYEQYV.